This TCR beta chain was recorded in a study of T cell clones after liver transplantation. This clone was seen a handful of times. TCRdb's table, derived via immunoSEQ multiplex PCR, lists solely in-frame clones and lacks some. The table shows 15,000 or so clones, with roughly 84% occurring only once. CDR3 length equals 15 residues. With 3 bases clipped from V and 4 bases from J, the junction kept 6 bases outside the gene matches. CDR1 and CDR2 from the germline V gene are LNHDA and SQIVND (reference sequence). This receptor was obtained from a human patient who received a liver transplant. The graft donor may be the source of some T cells. The rearrangement uses TRBV19 and TRBJ2-1, with 7 bases lining up with TRBD2. This material consisted of CD8+ T cells from blood, taken 47 months after liver transplant. The CDR3 spells CASSIQAGQYNEQFF. The CDR3 DNA is TGTGCCAGTAGTATCCAAGCGGGGCAATACAATGAGCAGTTCTTC. Full variable domain (remainder filled in from reference TRBV19 and TRBJ2-1): DGGITQSPKYLFRKEGQNVTLSCEQNLNHDAMYWYRQDPGQGLRLIYYSQIVNDFQKGDIAEGYSVSREKKESFPLTVTSAQKNPTAFYLCASSIQAGQYNEQFFGPGTRLTVL.